The 8 T cell receptor beta chains in this list originate from one sample, sequenced in a study of monozygotic twins with inflammatory bowel disease. TCRdb reprocessed the 5' RACE reads, with one entry per CDR3 protein and no DNA. Recorded for this sample: about 150,000 distinct CDR3 sequences. The sample was blood. The receptor source for this set is a human donor with ulcerative colitis or Crohn's disease, or a healthy co-twin of an affected twin (not recorded which).

The rearrangement uses TRBV3-1 and TRBJ2-5; TCRdb's D gene call, TRBD1, goes unchecked for lack of DNA. The V gene's germline CDR1 is LGHDT and CDR2 YNNKEL (reference sequence). The CDR3 totals 14 residues. This CDR3 is CASSQPGQQETQYF.

The V and J genes are TRBV5-1 and TRBJ1-1; TCRdb gives TRBD1 as the D gene, but with no DNA this cannot be confirmed. The CDR3 runs 14 residues. Germline CDR1 and CDR2: SGHRS and YFSETQ. The CDR3 loop reads CASSLVGGSTEAFF.

This CDR3 reads CASSLGNREQYF. V and J are TRBV7-3 and TRBJ2-7; TCRdb's D call of TRBD2 is untestable without DNA. This CDR3 is 12 amino acids long. Looked up from germline, CDR1 is SGHTA and CDR2 is FQGTGA.

J is TRBJ2-1 and V is TRBV14. Germline CDR1 reads SGHDN; CDR2 reads FVKESK. The CDR3 contains 14 residues. The CDR3 spells CASSQRRYYNEQFF. Variable domain in full (rest from reference TRBV14 and TRBJ2-1): EAGVTQFPSHSVIEKGQTVTLRCDPISGHDNLYWYRRVMGKEIKFLLHFVKESKQDESGMPNNRFLAERTGGTYSTLKVQPAELEDSGVYFCASSQRRYYNEQFFGPGTRLTVL.

The chain uses TRBV6-2 or TRBV6-3 and TRBJ2-7. CDR3 length: 14 amino acids. Germline V CDR1 and CDR2: MNHEY, SVGEGT. CDR3 protein: CASSYLGDSYEQYF.

This sequence joins TRBV5-5 and TRBJ2-5; checking the TCRdb D call of TRBD2 is not possible without DNA. This CDR3 region has 18 residues. Germline CDR1 and CDR2: SGHKS and YYEKEE (reference sequence). The CDR3 loop reads CASSLRPSTSGEGETQYF.

This CDR3 is CASSQEGGRSYNEQFF. The chain couples TRBV14 to TRBJ2-1; TCRdb calls TRBD1, which cannot be checked without DNA. The CDR3 sequence is 16 residues long. Germline V CDR1 and CDR2: SGHDN, FVKESK.

The chain links TRBV6-5 to TRBJ2-5; TCRdb outputs TRBD2, but without DNA this stays unchecked. The germline V gene has CDR1 MNHEY and CDR2 SVGAGI. There are 15 residues in the CDR3. CDR3 sequence reads: CASSYVGSGSETQYF.